This record covers a single T cell receptor (beta chain). Clones were sequenced by immunoSEQ multiplex PCR, and TCRdb holds only the in-frame ones, with some missing. Of under 300,000 clones in the sample, more than 70% were seen once. These data belong to a study of blood T cell repertoires in COVID-19. As for the study in general: Sources were T cells, B-cell-depleted T cells, or PBMCs; the material itself was cDNA or gDNA.

The CDR3 has 16 residues. CDR1 is LGHNA and CDR2 is YSLEER in the germline V gene. Trimming pared 1 base from V and 3 bases from J, leaving 12 bases between. All enrollees were about 18 to 90 years old and from some 24 US areas. Sequencing used PBMCs or T cells enriched from blood (not recorded which). This sequence originates from a woman in her forties with acute COVID-19. This chain joins TRBV4-3 and TRBJ1-4, with D unresolved. The DNA for the CDR3 is TGCGCCAGCAGCCAAGGCCTGGGCGTGGCTAATGAAAAACTGTTTTTT. As protein: CASSQGLGVANEKLFF.